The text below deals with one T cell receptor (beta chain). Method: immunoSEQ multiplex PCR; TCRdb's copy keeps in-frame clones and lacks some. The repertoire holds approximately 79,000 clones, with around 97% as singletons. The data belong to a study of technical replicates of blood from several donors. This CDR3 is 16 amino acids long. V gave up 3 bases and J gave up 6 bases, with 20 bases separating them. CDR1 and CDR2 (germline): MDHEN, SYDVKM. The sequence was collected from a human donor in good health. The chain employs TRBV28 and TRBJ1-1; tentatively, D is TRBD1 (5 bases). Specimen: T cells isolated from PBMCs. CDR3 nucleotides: TGTGCCAGCAGTTTCCTAGTAGGGGCACGTATGGCTGAAGCTTTCTTT. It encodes CASSFLVGARMAEAFF.